These T cell receptor beta chains were read from a single sample in a study of T-cell reconstitution after alpha-beta-depleted transplantation in children. Each CDR3 protein gets one entry after TCRdb re-called the PCR reads with MiXCR. The sample carries approximately 130,000 distinct CDR3 sequences, roughly 10% recorded once. The sample consisted of PBMCs, mostly from graft donor cells, taken 180 days after TCRalphabeta/CD19-depleted stem cell transplant. Every receptor here comes from a girl under three years old who had a stem cell transplant for combined immunodeficiency, so the T cells may come from the graft donor. Each CDR3 is given with its conserved first and last residue. The order of the fields is clone size, J gene, V gene, D gene, CDR3 DNA, CDR3 protein. A D gene is named only where the DNA matches it firmly. Clone sizes are given selectively: once, few, many, or a class where the clone is expanded.

>-|TRBJ2-3|TRBV5-1|-
TGCGCCAGCCAGACTGGATTCTTCACTAGCACAGATACGCAGTATTTT
CASQTGFFTSTDTQYF
>-|TRBJ1-3|TRBV10-3|TRBD1
TGTGCCATCTCAGGGGGCATTGGAAACACCATATATTTT
CAISGGIGNTIYF
>few|TRBJ2-1|TRBV5-6|-
TGTGCCAGCAGCTTGCTCACGAGGGGCAACAATGAGCAGTTCTTC
CASSLLTRGNNEQFF
>few|TRBJ2-3|TRBV10-3|-
TGTGCCATCAGTACCCGGGACAGCGGGCCCGATACGCAGTATTTT
CAISTRDSGPDTQYF
>few|TRBJ2-5|TRBV5-6|-
TGTGCCAGCAGCTTGGATCTAGCAATTCCCATAACCCAAGAGACCCAGTACTTC
CASSLDLAIPITQETQYF
>-|TRBJ2-1|TRBV19|-
TGTGCCAGTAGTATAGATTCGGGGTTCTCCTACAATGAGCAGTTCTTC
CASSIDSGFSYNEQFF
>few|TRBJ2-3|TRBV11-2|-
TGTGCCAGCAGCTTAATATGGGGAACAGATACGCAGTATTTT
CASSLIWGTDTQYF
>-|TRBJ2-3|TRBV5-6|-
TGTGCCAGCAGCTTGAGGGCGGGACCTCACACAGATACGCAGTATTTT
CASSLRAGPHTDTQYF
>few|TRBJ2-1|TRBV29-1|-
TGCAGCGATCTGAGACTAGATTCAGGTTTTCGCGAGCAGTTCTTC
CSDLRLDSGFREQFF
>-|TRBJ2-5|TRBV7-8|-
TGTGCCAGCAGCTTAGGGTCTTCGATGACCCAGTACTTC
CASSLGSSMTQYF
>few|TRBJ2-3|TRBV5-1|TRBD2
TGCGCCAGCAGCTTTCGGGGGGGGGATACGCAGTATTTT
CASSFRGGDTQYF
>many|TRBJ2-3|TRBV10-3|-
TGTGCCATCAGTGCGAACTTGGCCACAGATACGCAGTATTTT
CAISANLATDTQYF
>-|TRBJ2-7|TRBV5-1|-
TGCGCCAGCAGCATCCGGGACGGTACCTACGAGCAGTACTTC
CASSIRDGTYEQYF
>many|TRBJ2-2|TRBV5-1|-
TGCGCCAGCAGCTCCGGGGGCACCGGGGAGCTGTTTTTT
CASSSGGTGELFF
>-|TRBJ2-1|TRBV20-1|-
TGCAGTGCTAGGGCTGGGATCGATGAGCAGTTCTTC
CSARAGIDEQFF
>many|TRBJ2-2|TRBV28|-
TGTGCCAGCAGCACCAACACCGGGGAGCTGTTTTTT
CASSTNTGELFF
>few|TRBJ2-3|TRBV5-1|-
TGCGCCAGCAGCCCCGGAGTGGGACTTGCAGATACGCAGTATTTT
CASSPGVGLADTQYF
>few|TRBJ2-5|TRBV5-1|-
TGCGCCAGCAGCTTGGAGGGGTGGGCTAGTGGAGAGACCCAGTACTTC
CASSLEGWASGETQYF
>-|TRBJ2-2|TRBV9|TRBD1
TGTGCCAGCAGCGTATATCCCGACAGGGCGCTGTTTTTT
CASSVYPDRALFF
>-|TRBJ2-1|TRBV7-8|-
TGTGCCAGCAGCTCTACGGGGAGTGGGTCCTACAATGAGCAGTTCTTC
CASSSTGSGSYNEQFF
>few|TRBJ2-3|TRBV6-2/TRBV6-3|-
TGTGCCAGCAACTTACAGGGACATACGCAGTATTTT
CASNLQGHTQYF
>-|TRBJ1-1|TRBV19|-
TGTGCCAGTAGTCCCTGGACGGGATTGAGCACTGAAGCTTTCTTT
CASSPWTGLSTEAFF
>few|TRBJ2-1|TRBV7-9|-
TGTGCCAGCAGCTTAGTACCGGGGACGGCTGAGCAGTTCTTC
CASSLVPGTAEQFF
>many|TRBJ2-7|TRBV20-1|-
TGCAGTGCTACTCACGAGGGCTACGAGCAGTACTTC
CSATHEGYEQYF
>-|TRBJ2-3|TRBV7-3|TRBD2
TGTGCCAGCAGCCCAGGACTAGCGAACACAGATACGCAGTATTTT
CASSPGLANTDTQYF
>few|TRBJ1-5|TRBV21-1|-
TGTGCCAGCAGCAAAGCCAACGGGACGGCCCCGAGCAATCAGCCCCAGCATTTT
CASSKANGTAPSNQPQHF
>few|TRBJ2-7|TRBV29-1|TRBD2
TGCAGCGTTCCCCCGCGGGGGAAAGGCGAGCAGTACTTC
CSVPPRGKGEQYF
>-|TRBJ2-3|TRBV6-5|-
TGTGCCATTCGGGGTAGCTCTGCAGATACGCAGTATTTT
CAIRGSSADTQYF
>many|TRBJ2-3|TRBV4-3|-
TGCGCCAGCAGCCAAGACGCCCGCAGTCTCCCAGATACGCAGTATTTT
CASSQDARSLPDTQYF
>few|TRBJ1-6|TRBV6-1|-
TGTGCCAGCAGAAGGGGCGGCTATAATTCACCCCTCCACTTT
CASRRGGYNSPLHF
>-|TRBJ1-5|TRBV19|-
TGTGCCAGTAGTTCGACATACCAATCAGGGCCCCAGCATTTT
CASSSTYQSGPQHF
>many|TRBJ2-7|TRBV20-1|-
TGCAGTGCTAGGGACGGCGCCTACGAGCAGTACTTC
CSARDGAYEQYF
>-|TRBJ2-2|TRBV12-3/TRBV12-4|-
TGTGCCAGCAGTTTTGCGGGGGCGACCGGGGAGCTGTTTTTT
CASSFAGATGELFF
>-|TRBJ2-7|TRBV30|-
TGTGCCTGGAGTGTACATAGTCAGTCGGAGCAGTACTTC
CAWSVHSQSEQYF
>-|TRBJ2-2|TRBV20-1|-
TGCAGTGCAGAGCGGAGCTCGAACACCGGGGAGCTGTTTTTT
CSAERSSNTGELFF